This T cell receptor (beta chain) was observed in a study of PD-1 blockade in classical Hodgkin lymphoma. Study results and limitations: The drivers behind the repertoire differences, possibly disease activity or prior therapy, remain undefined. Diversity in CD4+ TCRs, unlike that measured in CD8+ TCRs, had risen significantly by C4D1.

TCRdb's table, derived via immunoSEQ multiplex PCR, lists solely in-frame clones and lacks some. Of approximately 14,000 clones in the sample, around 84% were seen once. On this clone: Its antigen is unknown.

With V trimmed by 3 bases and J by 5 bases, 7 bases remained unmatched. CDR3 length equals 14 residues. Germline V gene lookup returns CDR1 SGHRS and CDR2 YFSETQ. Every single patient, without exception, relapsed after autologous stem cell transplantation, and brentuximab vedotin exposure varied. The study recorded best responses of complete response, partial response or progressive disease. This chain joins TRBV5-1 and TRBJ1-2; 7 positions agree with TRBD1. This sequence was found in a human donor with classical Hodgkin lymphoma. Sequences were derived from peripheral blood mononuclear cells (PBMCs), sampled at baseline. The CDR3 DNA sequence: TGCGCCAGCAGCTCGACAGGGAACCCTTATGGCTACACCTTC. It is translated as CASSSTGNPYGYTF.